This T cell receptor (beta chain) was profiled in a study of blood T cell repertoires in COVID-19. Overall study context: Acute-phase and convalescent COVID-19 samples originated in the United States, Italy and Spain. T cells, B-cell-depleted T cells, or PBMCs supplied cDNA or gDNA.

Germline lookup yields CDR1 LNHDA and CDR2 SQIVND (reference sequence). V was pared by 5 bases and J by 6 bases, with 7 bases of the junction left unmatched. There are 16 residues in the CDR3. Original methodology: For nucleated cells, counts were estimated from reference gene primer amplification. Method: immunoSEQ multiplex PCR; TCRdb's copy keeps in-frame clones and lacks some. V and J calls and clone size follow that table, whereas D and trimming were derived from the DNA. The sample shows approximately 150,000 clones, less than 90% of them seen only once. The sequence came from a man aged 55 to 70 with acute or convalescent COVID-19. The V gene is TRBV19, the J gene TRBJ2-3; TRBD2 matches 14 bases. Sample: peripheral blood. The CDR3 DNA sequence: TGTGCCAGTAGTGTCGGACTAGCGGGAGGATCTGATACGCAGTATTTT. This gives the protein CASSVGLAGGSDTQYF.